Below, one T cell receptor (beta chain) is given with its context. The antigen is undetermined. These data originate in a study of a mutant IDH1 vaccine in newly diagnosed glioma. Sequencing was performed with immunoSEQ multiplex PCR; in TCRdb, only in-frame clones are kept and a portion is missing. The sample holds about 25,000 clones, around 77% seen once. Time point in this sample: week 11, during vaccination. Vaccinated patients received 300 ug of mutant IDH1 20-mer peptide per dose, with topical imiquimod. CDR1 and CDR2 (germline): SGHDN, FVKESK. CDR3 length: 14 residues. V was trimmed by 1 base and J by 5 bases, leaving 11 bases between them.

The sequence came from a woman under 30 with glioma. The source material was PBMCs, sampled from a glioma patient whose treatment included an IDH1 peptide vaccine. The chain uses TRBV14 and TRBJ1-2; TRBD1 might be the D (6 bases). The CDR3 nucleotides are TGTGCCAGCAGCCAAGCCACAGGGATATATGGCTACACCTTC. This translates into CASSQATGIYGYTF.